This T cell receptor (beta chain) was sequenced for a study of T cells in Graves' hyperthyroidism and ophthalmopathy. Study-wide results and caveats: A 13 V-J signature model discriminated ophthalmopathy versus stable hyperthyroidism. Most expanded thyroid clonotypes above 0.001 recurred in blood.

Amplification yielded TCR beta CDR3 regions, with RNA transcripts as the source. HTBI primers drove first-round RT-PCR of the TCR CDR3. TCRdb reprocessed the multiplex PCR reads via MiXCR and lists one record per CDR3 protein. The repertoire holds 300,000 to 450,000 distinct CDR3 sequences, with approximately 14% as singletons. This clonotype was observed at least ten times. Its antigen is unidentified. Ophthalmopathy in the patients scored at least 3 on Clinical Activity Score and at least 4 on NOSPECS grade, lasting under 3 months. The PBMCs studied were ones that came from 10 ml fresh peripheral blood. Specimen: blood. This TCR was recovered from a woman aged 30 to 39 with Graves' ophthalmopathy.

CDR3 in amino acids: CASSEAAFGIYEQYF. CDR3 DNA: TGTGCCAGCAGTGAAGCCGCCTTCGGAATCTACGAGCAGTACTTC. This chain connects TRBV6-1 to TRBJ2-7, with no clear D. The CDR3 covers 15 residues. CDR1 MNHNS and CDR2 SASEGT come from the germline V gene. V dropped 0 bases and J dropped 3 bases, with 12 bases sitting between them.